This T cell receptor (beta chain) was captured by sequencing in a study of shared clonotypes between healthy human individuals. Execution of the assay was at deep level. Researchers divided each subset's genomic DNA evenly across several immunoSEQ plates. Profiled with immunoSEQ multiplex PCR; TCRdb holds only in-frame clones, not every one. In the table there are about 690,000 clones, about 92% of which are singletons. Study-level points and caveats: Memory subsets generally showed lower estimated richness than naive subsets. Even with large depth, rarefaction showed that sorted-subset sequencing was incomplete.

Trimming stripped 6 bases from V and 7 bases from J, with 19 bases between. Germline values: CDR1 LGHNT, CDR2 FRNRAP. The CDR3 consists of 15 residues. The table lists this clone with a count of one. The antigen is not known. Input material: memory CD8+ T cells from PBMCs. The subset: CD45RO+ cells pooled with CCR7-negative TemRA cells. The source of this sequence is a man aged 18 to 29 in good health. Some clones in this sample may be carry-over from other donors' samples. V gene TRBV12-5 combines with J gene TRBJ2-1; D perhaps matches TRBD2 (6 bases). CDR3 loop: CASGPGLLGPNEQFF. CDR3 bases: TGTGCTAGTGGCCCGGGACTCCTTGGGCCTAATGAGCAGTTCTTC.